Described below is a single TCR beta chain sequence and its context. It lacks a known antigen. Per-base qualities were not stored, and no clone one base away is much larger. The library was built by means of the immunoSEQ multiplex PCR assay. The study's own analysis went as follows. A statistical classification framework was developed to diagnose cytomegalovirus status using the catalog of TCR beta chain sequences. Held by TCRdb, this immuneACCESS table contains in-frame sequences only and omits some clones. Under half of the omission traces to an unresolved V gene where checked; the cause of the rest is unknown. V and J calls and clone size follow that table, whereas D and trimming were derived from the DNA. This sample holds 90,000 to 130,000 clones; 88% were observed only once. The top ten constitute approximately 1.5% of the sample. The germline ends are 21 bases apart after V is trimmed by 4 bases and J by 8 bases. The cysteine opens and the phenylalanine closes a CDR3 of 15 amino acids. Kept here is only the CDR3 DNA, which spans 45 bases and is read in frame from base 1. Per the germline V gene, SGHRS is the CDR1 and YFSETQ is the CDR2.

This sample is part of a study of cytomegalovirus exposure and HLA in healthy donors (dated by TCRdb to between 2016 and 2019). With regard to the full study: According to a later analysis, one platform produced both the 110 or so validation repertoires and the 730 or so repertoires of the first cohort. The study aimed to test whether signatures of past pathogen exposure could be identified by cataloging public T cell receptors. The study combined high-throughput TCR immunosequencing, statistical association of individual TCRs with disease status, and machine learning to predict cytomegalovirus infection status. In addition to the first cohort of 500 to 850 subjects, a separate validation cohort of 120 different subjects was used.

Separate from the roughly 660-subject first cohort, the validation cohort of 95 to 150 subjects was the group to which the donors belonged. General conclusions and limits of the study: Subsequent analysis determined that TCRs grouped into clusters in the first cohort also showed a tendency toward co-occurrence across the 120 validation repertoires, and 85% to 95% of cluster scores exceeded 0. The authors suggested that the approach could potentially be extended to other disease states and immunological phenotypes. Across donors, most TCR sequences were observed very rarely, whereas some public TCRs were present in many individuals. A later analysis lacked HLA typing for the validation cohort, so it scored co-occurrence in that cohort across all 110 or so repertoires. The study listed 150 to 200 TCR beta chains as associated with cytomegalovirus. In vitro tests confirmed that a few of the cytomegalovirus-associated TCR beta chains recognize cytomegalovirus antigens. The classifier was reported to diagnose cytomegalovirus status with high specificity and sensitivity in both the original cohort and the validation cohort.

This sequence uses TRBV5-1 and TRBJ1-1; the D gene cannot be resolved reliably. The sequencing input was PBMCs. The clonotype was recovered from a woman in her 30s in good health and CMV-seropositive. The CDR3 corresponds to CASSLRMGLNEEAFF. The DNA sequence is TGCGCCAGCAGCCTACGAATGGGCCTAAACGAGGAAGCTTTCTTT.